This T cell receptor beta chain comes out of a study of T-cell reconstitution after alpha-beta-depleted transplantation in children (dated by TCRdb to between 2015 and 2016). Some background on the complete study: Using TCR repertoire profiling, the study quantitatively followed how T-cell immune reconstitution unfolded in children after TCRalphabeta/CD19-depleted allogeneic hematopoietic cell transplantation.

The treatment or condition label, as the study defines it: allogeneic hematopoietic cell transplantation with graft depleted of TCRalphabeta T cells and CD19 B cells. TCRalphabeta/CD19-depleted allogeneic hematopoietic cell grafts were given to the transplant recipients, all of whom were children. Preparation of the library involved PCR. The sample was run on an Illumina HiSeq 2500. To normalize quantification of the TCRbeta repertoire, the TCR libraries were built with molecular barcoding that relied on unique molecular identifiers. Clones were called with MiXCR by TCRdb after fastp trimmed the public reads at Q25, and only in-frame beta chains were retained. CDR3 protein duplicates are merged, each entry listing the most common genes and DNA. This sample has around 450,000 distinct CDR3 sequences in its table, and 10% of those were observed once. Around 2.2% of the sample is held by the ten biggest clonotypes.

The sample holds many counts of this clonotype. This receptor's antigen is unknown. No base quality information exists; no much larger clone differs at one position. V loses 5 bases at its end and J loses 5 bases; junction bases beyond the gene matches: 10. Reading the germline V gene (reference sequence) gives CDR1 LGHDT and CDR2 YNNKEL. The CDR3, cysteine through phenylalanine, is 15 amino acids long. Only the CDR3 portion is preserved as DNA: 45 bases, with reading frame beginning at the first base. Study-wide findings and limitations: Apparently early alphabetaT-cell count recovery about two months after transplant reportedly relied on only several hundred rapidly expanded clones derived from non-depleted graft cells. Over the following months the frequencies of hyperexpanded clones went down, and after one year T-cell counts and TCRbeta diversity were mostly credited to newly produced T cells. In some patients, the high TCRbeta diversity seen at day 60 was put down to recipient T cells and intrathymic progenitors that had survived conditioning.

The rearranged segments are TRBV3-1 and TRBJ2-7; TRBD1 agrees with 9 junctional bases. The starting material was PBMCs, obtained before TCRalphabeta/CD19-depleted stem cell transplant. The sequence came from a child aged 2-15 years with inherited bone marrow failure, due to receive a stem cell transplant. The CDR3: CASSEGPGTGNEQYF. The DNA reads TGTGCCAGCAGCGAAGGTCCCGGGACAGGGAACGAGCAGTACTTC.